This T cell receptor beta chain was sequenced for a study of blood T cell repertoires in COVID-19. TCRdb's table, derived via immunoSEQ multiplex PCR, lists solely in-frame clones and lacks some. The sample includes hundreds of thousands of clones, 80% to 90% of them seen just once. This clonotype was sampled from a woman between 55 and 75 years old with COVID-19, enrolled during active disease. Sequencing was performed on peripheral blood.

The chain's CDR3 is CASSLFASGEETQYF. CDR3 bases: TGCGCCAGCAGCTTGTTCGCTAGCGGGGAAGAGACCCAGTACTTC. V usage is TRBV5-1 and J usage is TRBJ2-5; 9 bases line up with TRBD2. With 1 base clipped from V and 3 bases from J, the junction kept 4 bases outside the gene matches. The CDR3 spans 15 residues. Per germline, CDR1 SGHRS and CDR2 YFSETQ.